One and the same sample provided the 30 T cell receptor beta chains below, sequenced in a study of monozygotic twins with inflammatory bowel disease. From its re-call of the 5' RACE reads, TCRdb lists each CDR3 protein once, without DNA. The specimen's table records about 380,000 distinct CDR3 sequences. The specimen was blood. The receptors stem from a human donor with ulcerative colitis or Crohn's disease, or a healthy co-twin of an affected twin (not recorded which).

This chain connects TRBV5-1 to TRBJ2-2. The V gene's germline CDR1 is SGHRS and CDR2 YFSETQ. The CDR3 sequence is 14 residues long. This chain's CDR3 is CASSLGLNTGELFF.

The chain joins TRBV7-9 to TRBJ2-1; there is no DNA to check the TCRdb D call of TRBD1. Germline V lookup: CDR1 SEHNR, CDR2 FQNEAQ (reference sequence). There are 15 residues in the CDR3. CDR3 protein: CASSLGDRKYNEQFF.

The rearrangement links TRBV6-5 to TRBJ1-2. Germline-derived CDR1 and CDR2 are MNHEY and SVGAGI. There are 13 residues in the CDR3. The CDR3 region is CASSYSVRHGYTF.

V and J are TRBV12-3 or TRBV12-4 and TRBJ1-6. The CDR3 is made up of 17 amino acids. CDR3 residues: CASSFGGSSSYNSPLHF.

The CDR3 sequence is CASSQERDRAGDTQYF. The V and J genes are TRBV4-3 and TRBJ2-3; as DNA is missing, the TRBD1 call by TCRdb cannot be tested. The CDR3 runs to 16 residues. Germline V gene sequence: CDR1 LGHNA, CDR2 YSLEER.

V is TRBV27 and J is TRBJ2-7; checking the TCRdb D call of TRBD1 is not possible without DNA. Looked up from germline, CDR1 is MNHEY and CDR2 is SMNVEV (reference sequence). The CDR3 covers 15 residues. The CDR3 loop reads CASSLEQGMPYEQYF.

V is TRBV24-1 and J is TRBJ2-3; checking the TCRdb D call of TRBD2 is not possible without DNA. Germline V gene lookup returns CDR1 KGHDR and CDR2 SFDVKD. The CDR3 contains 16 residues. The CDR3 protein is CATSDGGTDYTDTQYF.

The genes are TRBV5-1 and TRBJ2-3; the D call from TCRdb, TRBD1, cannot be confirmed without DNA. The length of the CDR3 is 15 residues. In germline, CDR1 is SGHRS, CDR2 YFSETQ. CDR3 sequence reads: CASSLFQGAGDTQYF. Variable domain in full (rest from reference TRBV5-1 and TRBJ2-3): KAGVTQTPRYLIKTRGQQVTLSCSPISGHRSVSWYQQTPGQGLQFLFEYFSETQRNKGNFPGRFSGRQFSNSRSEMNVSTLELGDSALYLCASSLFQGAGDTQYFGPGTRLTVL.

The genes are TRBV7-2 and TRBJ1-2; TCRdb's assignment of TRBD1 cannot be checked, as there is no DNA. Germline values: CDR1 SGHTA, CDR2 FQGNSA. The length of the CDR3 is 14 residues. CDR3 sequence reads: CASSPRPTGNGYTF.

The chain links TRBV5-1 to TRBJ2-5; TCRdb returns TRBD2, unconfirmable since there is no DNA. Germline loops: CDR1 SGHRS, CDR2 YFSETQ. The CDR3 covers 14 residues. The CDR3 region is CASSLLRGEETQYF.

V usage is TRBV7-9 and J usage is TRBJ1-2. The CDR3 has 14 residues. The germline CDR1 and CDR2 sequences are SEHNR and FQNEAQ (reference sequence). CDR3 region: CASSLGEFNYGYTF.

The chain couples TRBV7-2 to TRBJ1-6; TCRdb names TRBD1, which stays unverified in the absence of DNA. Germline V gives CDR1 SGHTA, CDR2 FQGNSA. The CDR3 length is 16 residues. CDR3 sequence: CASSFRVGQVSAALHF.

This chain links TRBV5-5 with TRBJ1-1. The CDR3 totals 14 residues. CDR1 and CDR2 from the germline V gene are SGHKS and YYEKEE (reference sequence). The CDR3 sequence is CASSLMGMNTEAFF.

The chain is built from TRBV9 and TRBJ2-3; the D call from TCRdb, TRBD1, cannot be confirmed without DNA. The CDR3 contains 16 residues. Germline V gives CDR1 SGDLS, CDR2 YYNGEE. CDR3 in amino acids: CASSGRQVFRTDTQYF.

The CDR3 spells CASKWAGNTEAFF. This chain links TRBV19 with TRBJ1-1. CDR3 length equals 13 residues. Germline lookup yields CDR1 LNHDA and CDR2 SQIVND (reference sequence).

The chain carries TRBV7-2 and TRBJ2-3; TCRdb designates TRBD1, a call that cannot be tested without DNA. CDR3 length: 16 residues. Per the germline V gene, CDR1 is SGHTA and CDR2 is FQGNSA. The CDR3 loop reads CASSLGWGRGPDTQYF.

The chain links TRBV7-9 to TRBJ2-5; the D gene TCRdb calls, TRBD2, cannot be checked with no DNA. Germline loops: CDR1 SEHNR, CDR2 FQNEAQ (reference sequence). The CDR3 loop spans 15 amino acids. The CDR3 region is CASSLGLADQEPQYF. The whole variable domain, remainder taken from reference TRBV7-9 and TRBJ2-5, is DTGVSQNPRHKITKRGQNVTFRCDPISEHNRLYWYRQTLGQGPEFLTYFQNEAQLEKSRLLSDRFSAERPKGSFSTLEIQRTEQGDSAMYLCASSLGLADQEPQYFGPGTRLLVL.

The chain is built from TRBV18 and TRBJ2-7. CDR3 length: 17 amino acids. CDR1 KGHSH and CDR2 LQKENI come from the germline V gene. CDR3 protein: CASSPRAARGAPYEQYF.

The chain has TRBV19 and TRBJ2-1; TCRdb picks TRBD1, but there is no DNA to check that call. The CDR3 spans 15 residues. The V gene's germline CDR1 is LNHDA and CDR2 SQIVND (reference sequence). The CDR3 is CASSTRQGPYNEQFF.

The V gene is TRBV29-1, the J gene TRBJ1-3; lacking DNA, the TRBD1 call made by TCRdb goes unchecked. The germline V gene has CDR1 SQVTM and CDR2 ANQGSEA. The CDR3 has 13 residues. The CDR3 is CSVVWGYGNTIYF. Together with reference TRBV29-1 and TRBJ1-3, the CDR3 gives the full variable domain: SAVISQKPSRDICQRGTSLTIQCQVDSQVTMMFWYRQQPGQSLTLIATANQGSEATYESGFVIDKFPISRPNLTFSTLTVSNMSPEDSSIYLCSVVWGYGNTIYFGEGSWLTVV.

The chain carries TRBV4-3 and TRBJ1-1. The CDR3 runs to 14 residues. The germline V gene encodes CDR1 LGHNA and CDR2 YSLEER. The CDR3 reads CASSPNGVNTEAFF.

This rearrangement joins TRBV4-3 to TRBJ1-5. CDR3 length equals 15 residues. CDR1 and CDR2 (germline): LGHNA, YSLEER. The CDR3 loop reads CASSQDWQGNQPQHF.

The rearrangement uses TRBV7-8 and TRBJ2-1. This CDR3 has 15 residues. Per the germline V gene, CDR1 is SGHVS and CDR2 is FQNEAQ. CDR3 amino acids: CASSLALGSYNEQFF.

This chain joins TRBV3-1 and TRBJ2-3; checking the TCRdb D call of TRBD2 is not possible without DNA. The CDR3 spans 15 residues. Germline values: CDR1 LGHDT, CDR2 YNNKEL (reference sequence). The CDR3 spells CASSRLAGGVHTQYF.

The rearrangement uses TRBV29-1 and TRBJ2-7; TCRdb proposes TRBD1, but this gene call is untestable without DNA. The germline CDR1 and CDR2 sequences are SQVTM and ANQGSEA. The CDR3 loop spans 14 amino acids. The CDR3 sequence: CSVVDGTADYEQYF.

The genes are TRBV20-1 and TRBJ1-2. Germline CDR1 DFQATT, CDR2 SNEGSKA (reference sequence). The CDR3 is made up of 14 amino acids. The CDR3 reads CSARDRAGHYGYTF.

The CDR3 loop is CASTEAGEPYEQYF. The V call is TRBV7-9, the J call TRBJ2-7; TCRdb names TRBD1, which stays unverified in the absence of DNA. CDR3 length equals 14 residues. Germline V gene sequence: CDR1 SEHNR, CDR2 FQNEAQ (reference sequence).

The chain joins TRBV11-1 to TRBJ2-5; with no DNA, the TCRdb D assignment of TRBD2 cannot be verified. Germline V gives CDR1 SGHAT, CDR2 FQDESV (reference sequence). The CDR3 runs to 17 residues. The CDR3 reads CATSPASGTSREETQYF.

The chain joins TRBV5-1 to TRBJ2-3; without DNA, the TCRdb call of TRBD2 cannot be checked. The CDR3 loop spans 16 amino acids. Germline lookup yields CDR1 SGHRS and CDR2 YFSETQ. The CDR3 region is CASSFDPSGSTDTQYF.

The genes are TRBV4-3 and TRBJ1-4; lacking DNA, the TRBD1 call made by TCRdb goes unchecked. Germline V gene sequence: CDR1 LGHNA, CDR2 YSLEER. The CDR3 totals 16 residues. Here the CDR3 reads CASSQYGDRVNEKLFF.